The 8 T cell receptor beta chains given below trace back to one sample, sequenced in a study of Graves' ophthalmopathy and Graves' hyperthyroidism. RNA transcripts served as template for amplifying TCR beta CDR3 sequences. In the first round, RT-PCR was carried out with HTBI primers, and a multiplex PCR formed the second round. MiXCR, applied by TCRdb to the multiplex PCR reads, yields one record per CDR3 protein. The table has 220,000 or so distinct CDR3 sequences, 20% to 25% seen once. The sample taken for sequencing was peripheral blood. The receptors derive from a woman in her fifties or sixties with Graves' ophthalmopathy.

In this sample, this clonotype turned up many times. The V gene is TRBV10-1, the J gene TRBJ1-2, with TRBD1 matching 7 bases. The germline V gene has CDR1 WNHNN and CDR2 SYGVQD (reference sequence). Trimming at V came to 10 bases and at J to 5 bases, leaving 13 bases not matched to a gene. The CDR3 totals 14 residues. Here the CDR3 reads CATPFEGGTYGYTF. The CDR3 DNA follows: TGCGCCACTCCGTTTGAAGGGGGCACTTATGGCTACACCTTC.

This clonotype appeared many times. At one end the junction does not follow the germline gene, possibly because of a read error. The chain recombines TRBV28 with TRBJ2-2, with D maybe TRBD2 (5 bases). The CDR3 totals 14 residues. The germline V gene encodes CDR1 MDHEN and CDR2 SYDVKM. CDR3 in DNA: TGTGCCAGCGTTGACTACGCGAACACCGTGGAGCTGTTTTTT. Amino acids: CASVDYANTVELFF.

The chain joins TRBV6-5 to TRBJ2-5; unclear D gene. Germline CDR1 reads MNHEY; CDR2 reads SVGAGI. V was trimmed by 4 bases and J by 5 bases, leaving 14 bases between them. CDR3 length equals 14 residues. The CDR3 is CASSSVPGGETQYF. The CDR3 nucleotides are TGTGCCAGCAGTTCGGTCCCCGGTGGGGAGACCCAGTACTTC.

This clonotype was detected many times. The chain uses TRBV6-5 and TRBJ1-1, with unresolved D. The CDR3 has 13 residues. CDR1 is MNHEY and CDR2 is SVGAGI in the germline V gene. V was cut by 5 bases and J by 1 base, with 8 bases left in between. CDR3 in DNA: TGTGCCAGCAGTACCCAGAGGAACACTGAAGCTTTCTTT. Amino acids: CASSTQRNTEAFF.

Ten or more counts support this clonotype. The CDR3 sequence: CASSLLPPGLAATYEQYF. The CDR3 nucleotides are TGTGCCAGCAGCTTACTCCCACCGGGACTAGCGGCTACCTACGAGCAGTACTTC. This chain uses TRBV28 with TRBJ2-7; 11 bases align to TRBD2. The length of the CDR3 is 18 residues. CDR1 and CDR2 (germline): MDHEN, SYDVKM. The trim removed 6 bases at V and 2 bases at J, leaving 15 bases unmatched.

At least ten counts were recorded for this clonotype. The chain couples TRBV28 to TRBJ2-7; the D gene could be TRBD1 or TRBD2 (5 bases each). Germline assignment: CDR1 MDHEN and CDR2 SYDVKM. The CDR3 length is 14 residues. V was trimmed by 6 bases and J by 3 bases, leaving 15 bases between them. The CDR3 nucleotides read TGTGCCAGCAGCTCTCCGGGACGGAGCTACGAGCAGTACTTC. It is translated as CASSSPGRSYEQYF.

Ten or more counts support this clonotype. The chain joins TRBV28 to TRBJ2-5, with D perhaps being TRBD1 or TRBD2 (5 bases each). There are 13 residues in the CDR3. Trimming left V 10 bases short and J 3 bases short, with 15 bases between. Germline loops: CDR1 MDHEN, CDR2 SYDVKM. The chain's CDR3 is CAINGAIEETQYF. As DNA, the CDR3 is TGTGCCATCAACGGGGCAATCGAAGAGACCCAGTACTTC.

This chain links TRBV9 with TRBJ2-6; 7 bases fit TRBD1. There are 15 residues in the CDR3. The germline gives CDR1 SGDLS, CDR2 YYNGEE. J gave up 2 bases and V 4 bases, and 3 bases lay outside the gene matches. In DNA, the CDR3 is TGTGCCAGCAGCCAGGACAGGCCTGGGGCCAACGTCCTGACTTTC. It translates to CASSQDRPGANVLTF.